These T cell receptor beta chains were read from a single sample in a study of T-cell memory formation after mild COVID-19. Using its own MiXCR run on the 5' RACE reads, TCRdb lists one record per CDR3 protein. The sample contains around 300,000 distinct CDR3 sequences, 10% to 15% of which appear only once. Sequenced sample: PBMCs or a T cell subset sorted from them (not recorded which). These receptors originate from a man younger than 35 who had mild COVID-19 (a few samples of this study predate the infection). Cell type and time point are not known. CDR3s include the opening cysteine and the closing phenylalanine or tryptophan. A D gene is named only where the DNA matches it firmly. Rows give clone size only sometimes, using once, few, many, or a class for an expanded clone.

j_call: TRBJ1-1
d_call: NA
v_call: TRBV28
clone_size: few
cdr3_nt: TGTGCCAGCACTCCTGGGGGGCGACCCCTTGAAGCTTTCTTT
cdr3_aa: CASTPGGRPLEAFF

j_call: TRBJ1-5
d_call: NA
v_call: TRBV6-1
clone_size: NA
cdr3_nt: TGTGCCAGCAGTGTACAGAATCTGGGCAATCAGCCCCAGCATTTT
cdr3_aa: CASSVQNLGNQPQHF

j_call: TRBJ1-5
d_call: NA
v_call: TRBV12-2
clone_size: NA
cdr3_nt: TGTGCAAGTCGCTTAGAGCTCCAGGGGCGCAGCAATCAGCCCCAGCATTTT
cdr3_aa: CASRLELQGRSNQPQHF

j_call: TRBJ1-1
d_call: NA
v_call: TRBV5-1
clone_size: NA
cdr3_nt: TGCGCCAGCAGCCCGGAGGCAGCTTACAACACTGAAGCTTTCTTT
cdr3_aa: CASSPEAAYNTEAFF

j_call: TRBJ2-2
d_call: NA
v_call: TRBV11-2
clone_size: few
cdr3_nt: TGTGCCAGCAGGGACCCGCAAACGAACACCGGGGAGCTGTTTTTT
cdr3_aa: CASRDPQTNTGELFF

j_call: TRBJ2-3
d_call: NA
v_call: TRBV7-9
clone_size: many
cdr3_nt: TGTGCCAGCAGCCCCGGGGTTAACACAGATACGCAGTATTTT
cdr3_aa: CASSPGVNTDTQYF

j_call: TRBJ1-4
d_call: TRBD1
v_call: TRBV6-6
clone_size: few
cdr3_nt: TGTGCCAGCAGTACCCCTGACAGGGCTAGAAAACTGTTTTTT
cdr3_aa: CASSTPDRARKLFF

j_call: TRBJ2-1
d_call: TRBD2
v_call: TRBV28
clone_size: few
cdr3_nt: TGTGCCAGCAGTCCGGGGACTAGCGGGGCCTTGTATGAGCAGTTCTTC
cdr3_aa: CASSPGTSGALYEQFF

j_call: TRBJ1-1
d_call: NA
v_call: TRBV5-1
clone_size: NA
cdr3_nt: TGCGCCAGCAGCTTGAGCTTCCGGGAGAACACTGAAGCTTTCTTT
cdr3_aa: CASSLSFRENTEAFF

j_call: TRBJ1-1
d_call: NA
v_call: TRBV29-1
clone_size: NA
cdr3_nt: TGCAGCGTTGCACGAAAGAACACTGAAGCTTTCTTT
cdr3_aa: CSVARKNTEAFF

j_call: TRBJ2-7
d_call: NA
v_call: TRBV4-1
clone_size: many
cdr3_nt: TGCGCCAGCAGCCAGGCCGGGACATTCTCCTACGAGCAGTACTTC
cdr3_aa: CASSQAGTFSYEQYF

j_call: TRBJ1-2
d_call: NA
v_call: TRBV4-2
clone_size: NA
cdr3_nt: TGTGCCAGCAGTTTCTCCTCGACGGGGGCCTACGGCTACACCTTC
cdr3_aa: CASSFSSTGAYGYTF

j_call: TRBJ1-5
d_call: NA
v_call: TRBV28
clone_size: few
cdr3_nt: TGTGCCAGCAATGGCGGGTGGGTGAATCAGCCCCAGCATTTT
cdr3_aa: CASNGGWVNQPQHF

j_call: TRBJ1-1
d_call: TRBD1
v_call: TRBV5-6
clone_size: once
cdr3_nt: TGTGCCAGCAGCTTGTCCCGCATCACAGGGAGGGGGCGGAACACTGAAGCTTTCTTT
cdr3_aa: CASSLSRITGRGRNTEAFF

j_call: TRBJ2-5
d_call: TRBD1
v_call: TRBV20-1
clone_size: NA
cdr3_nt: TGCAGTGCTAAGAGGACAGGACAAGAGACCCAGTACTTC
cdr3_aa: CSAKRTGQETQYF

j_call: TRBJ2-7
d_call: NA
v_call: TRBV20-1
clone_size: few
cdr3_nt: TGCAGTGCTATCCGGGACGTCAGAACCTACGAGCAGTACTTC
cdr3_aa: CSAIRDVRTYEQYF

j_call: TRBJ2-2
d_call: TRBD2
v_call: TRBV6-7
clone_size: few
cdr3_nt: TGTGCCAGCAGTTACTCGAATCGGCTAGCGGGCGCGAACACCGGGGAGCTGTTTTTT
cdr3_aa: CASSYSNRLAGANTGELFF

j_call: TRBJ2-7
d_call: NA
v_call: TRBV7-2
clone_size: NA
cdr3_nt: TGTGCCAGCAGCTTCAATGCGGGACACTACGAGCAGTACTTC
cdr3_aa: CASSFNAGHYEQYF

j_call: TRBJ1-2
d_call: NA
v_call: TRBV3-1
clone_size: NA
cdr3_nt: TGTGCCAGCAGCCAAGAACGGCGGGATGGCTACACCTTC
cdr3_aa: CASSQERRDGYTF

j_call: TRBJ2-2
d_call: TRBD2
v_call: TRBV7-8
clone_size: few
cdr3_nt: TGTGCCAGCAGCTTAGCGCGACTAGCGGGGGTCCGGGACACCGGGGAGCTGTTTTTT
cdr3_aa: CASSLARLAGVRDTGELFF

j_call: TRBJ2-7
d_call: NA
v_call: TRBV12-3/TRBV12-4
clone_size: NA
cdr3_nt: TGTGCCAGCAGTTTAGGGTTAGGACAGTACGACGAGCAGTACTTC
cdr3_aa: CASSLGLGQYDEQYF

j_call: TRBJ1-3
d_call: TRBD1
v_call: TRBV4-3
clone_size: few
cdr3_nt: TGCGCCAGCAGCCAAGATGTTCTACAGGGGGCGTTAGGAAACACCATATATTTT
cdr3_aa: CASSQDVLQGALGNTIYF

j_call: TRBJ2-3
d_call: TRBD1
v_call: TRBV7-3
clone_size: many
cdr3_nt: TGTGCCAGCAGCCCGACAGGGGTCGCAGATACGCAGTATTTT
cdr3_aa: CASSPTGVADTQYF

j_call: TRBJ2-2
d_call: NA
v_call: TRBV10-3
clone_size: few
cdr3_nt: TGTGCCATCGGAGGACAAACCGGGGAGCTGTTTTTT
cdr3_aa: CAIGGQTGELFF

j_call: TRBJ2-3
d_call: TRBD2
v_call: TRBV6-2/TRBV6-3
clone_size: NA
cdr3_nt: TGTGCCAGCAGTTACTGGGCTAGCGGGGGAGATACGCAGTATTTT
cdr3_aa: CASSYWASGGDTQYF

j_call: TRBJ2-2
d_call: NA
v_call: TRBV25-1
clone_size: once
cdr3_nt: TGTGCCAGCCCTACAGACCGAGAGAACACCGGGGAGCTGTTTTTT
cdr3_aa: CASPTDRENTGELFF

j_call: TRBJ1-5
d_call: NA
v_call: TRBV7-8
clone_size: many
cdr3_nt: TGTGCCAGCAGCTTGGGGGATCAGCCCCAGCATTTT
cdr3_aa: CASSLGDQPQHF

j_call: TRBJ1-5
d_call: NA
v_call: TRBV5-1
clone_size: many
cdr3_nt: TGCGCCAGCAGCTTAACGGGGACTGACTATCAGCCCCAGCATTTT
cdr3_aa: CASSLTGTDYQPQHF

j_call: TRBJ2-7
d_call: TRBD2
v_call: TRBV5-4
clone_size: NA
cdr3_nt: TGTGCCAGCAGCGACGGGACTAGCGGCTACGAGCAGTACTTC
cdr3_aa: CASSDGTSGYEQYF

j_call: TRBJ1-1
d_call: NA
v_call: TRBV18
clone_size: few
cdr3_nt: TGTGCCAGCTCACCAGAAAAGGGCGCTGAAGCTTTCTTT
cdr3_aa: CASSPEKGAEAFF

j_call: TRBJ2-2
d_call: NA
v_call: TRBV6-2/TRBV6-3
clone_size: NA
cdr3_nt: TGTGCCAGCAGTTACGGGCGGGGATACAACACCGGGGAGCTGTTTTTT
cdr3_aa: CASSYGRGYNTGELFF

j_call: TRBJ2-6
d_call: TRBD1
v_call: TRBV19
clone_size: few
cdr3_nt: TGTGCCAGCACCGATGTGGGACAGGCTGACTCTGGGGCCAACGTCCTGACTTTC
cdr3_aa: CASTDVGQADSGANVLTF

j_call: TRBJ1-1
d_call: TRBD1
v_call: TRBV4-3
clone_size: few
cdr3_nt: TGCGCCAGCAGCCAAGCGATTTATTCAGGGGGCACGAACACTGAAGCTTTCTTT
cdr3_aa: CASSQAIYSGGTNTEAFF

j_call: TRBJ2-3
d_call: NA
v_call: TRBV9
clone_size: NA
cdr3_nt: TGTGCCAGCAGCGCTGGGACTGCCTCTCCAGATACGCAGTATTTT
cdr3_aa: CASSAGTASPDTQYF

j_call: TRBJ1-1
d_call: NA
v_call: TRBV7-9
clone_size: NA
cdr3_nt: TGTGCCAGCAGTTCGAACCCGACGGGCACTGAAGCTTTCTTT
cdr3_aa: CASSSNPTGTEAFF